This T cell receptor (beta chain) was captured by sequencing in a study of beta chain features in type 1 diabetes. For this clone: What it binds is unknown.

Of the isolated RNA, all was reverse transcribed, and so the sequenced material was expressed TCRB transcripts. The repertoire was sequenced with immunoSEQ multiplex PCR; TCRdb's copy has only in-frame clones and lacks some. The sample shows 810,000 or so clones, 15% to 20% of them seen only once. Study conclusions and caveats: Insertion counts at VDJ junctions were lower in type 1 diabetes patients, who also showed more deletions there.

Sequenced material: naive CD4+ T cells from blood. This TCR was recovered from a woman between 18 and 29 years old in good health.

In DNA form, the CDR3 reads TGTGCCAGCAGCTTAGACAGAGGTTTCACAGATACGCAGTATTTT. This gives the protein CASSLDRGFTDTQYF. The rearrangement uses TRBV7-8 and TRBJ2-3; D not certain. The CDR3 length is 15 residues. Germline values: CDR1 SGHVS, CDR2 FQNEAQ. V lost 1 base and J lost 2, with 10 bases in between. Filled out from reference TRBV7-8 and TRBJ2-3, the complete variable domain reads GAGVSQSPRYKVAKRGQDVALRCDPISGHVSLFWYQQALGQGPEFLTYFQNEAQLDKSGLPSDRFFAERPEGSVSTLKIQRTQQEDSAVYLCASSLDRGFTDTQYFGPGTRLTVL.